This record looks at one T cell receptor beta chain sequence and its context. Antigen specificity is unknown. Assay: immunoSEQ multiplex PCR; the TCRdb copy retains only in-frame clones and omits some. Of more than 2 million clones listed, roughly 93% were seen once; the top ten hold around 1.7%. The V end was cut by 11 bases, the J end by 4 bases, with 14 bases between. The germline CDR1 and CDR2 sequences are MRHNA and SNTAGT. This CDR3 contains 13 residues. This entry belongs to a study of shared clonotypes between healthy human individuals. Overall study context: Three CD4 naive, three CD4 memory, two CD8 naive and one CD8 memory plate were used per donor.

Naive CD8 cells, CD45RO-negative and positively selected for CCR7, excluded terminally differentiated effector memory CD45RA+ cells. General study points: A handful of donors showed sharing of approximately 5% of naive CD4 clonotypes. Tissue TCR repertoires likely differ from these blood-only repertoires. Estimated clonotype richness was generally higher in naive than memory subsets.

This chain connects TRBV6-4 to TRBJ2-2, with D tentatively TRBD1 (5 bases). Material for sequencing was naive CD8+ T cells from PBMCs. The clonotype was recovered from a man aged 18 to 29 in good health. Some clones in this sample may be carry-over from other donors' samples. The CDR3 loop reads CAGHRGRTGELFF. In DNA form, the CDR3 reads TGTGCCGGGCATAGGGGTCGCACCGGGGAGCTGTTTTTT.